This T cell receptor (beta chain) was identified in a study of T cells in Graves' hyperthyroidism and ophthalmopathy (dated by TCRdb to the late 2010s). A note on the overall study: Peripheral blood was collected at initial diagnosis, before any treatment. The paper describes TCR Vbeta CDR3 sequencing of more than 120 peripheral blood samples, made up of around 41 ophthalmopathy patients, around 78 hyperthyroidism patients and some 17 progressor patients. The roughly 90 discovery patients were divided at random into training and test sets in a 7:3 ratio. Thyroid tissue and blood T-cell repertoires from six Graves' hyperthyroidism patients were also compared in the study. Whether ophthalmopathy could be predicted prospectively was tested in an independent validation cohort made up of roughly 20 hyperthyroidism patients plus 17 patients who later progressed to ophthalmopathy. Following sampling, methimazole starting at 30 mg daily was given to hyperthyroidism patients, and high-dose intravenous methylprednisolone was given to ophthalmopathy patients. To identify distinguishing TCR V-J signatures, a discovery cohort of about 100 patients was used, comprising 40 to 45 with Graves' ophthalmopathy and some 57 with stable Graves' hyperthyroidism.

The germline V and J ends show losses of 3 bases and 4 bases respectively, and no gene match explains 13 bases of the junction. The CDR3 starts with the cysteine, ends with the phenylalanine, and has 20 residues. This entry keeps only the CDR3 DNA: 60 bases, framed from base 1. CDR1 SGHTA and CDR2 FQGNSA are derived from the germline V gene. This clonotype was observed many times. The antigen this receptor binds is unknown. Qualities for individual bases were not recorded, and no much larger clone is one base off. The TCR beta CDR3 regions were amplified from RNA transcripts. The first round of RT-PCR for the TCR CDR3 was performed with the HTBI primer set and the Qiagen OneStep RT-PCR kit. Libraries were constructed in a second round of multiplex PCR, after which size selection and purification were performed. Libraries were sequenced paired-end with 100 bp reads on an Illumina HiSeq2000. From the authors' description of their analysis: SOAPnuke was used to process the raw data, with reads discarded if the reads contained adapters or uncalled bases, had a mean Phred below 15, or lacked an exact constant-primer or identifier match. High-quality paired reads were merged using COPE v1.2.5, and each unique nucleotide sequence was defined as a clonotype. MiTCR v1.1 was used to align clonotypes to the IMGT TRBV, TRBD and TRBJ reference segments. The analysis included only V-J combinations with a frequency above 0.0001, which together covered approximately 99% of the repertoires. A TCS score was defined as the ratio of F50 (clonal expansion) to E x V (chaos), with BLOSUM62-based TCRdist applied between CDR3 peptides within each V-J. Welch's t-statistics and random forest reduced roughly 540 V-J features to 10 to 15, which were used in a naive Bayes classifier (R e1071). TCRdb's own reprocessing of the public reads used fastp at Q25 and MiXCR and kept productive beta chains. Each entry merges the rows of one CDR3 protein and shows their most common DNA and genes. The V and J calls reflect TCRdb's pipeline rather than the authors' work. This sample holds about 560,000 distinct CDR3 sequences; 15% to 17% were observed only once. Clones ranked in the top ten supply roughly 6.6% of the sample.

Graves' hyperthyroidism was defined as stable when no progression to ophthalmopathy occurred over 18 months of follow-up. Hyperthyroidism patients were aged 18 to 65 years and newly diagnosed, with disease duration of less than 2 months. Any patient with an uncontrolled infection, another autoimmune disease, pregnancy or lactation was excluded. Diagnoses were based on clinical symptoms, serum thyroxine and TRAb, thyroid ultrasound and orbital computed tomography. PBMCs were separated from about 10 ml of fresh peripheral blood using Ficoll-Paque density gradient centrifugation. Total RNA was extracted with Trizol reagent, and quality was checked on an Agilent 2100 Bioanalyzer. Here is what the overall study found, with its caveats: Ophthalmopathy was separated from stable hyperthyroidism by a 13 V-J signature model, with around 88% sensitivity and 81% to 82% specificity obtained in cross-validation and 80%/75% obtained in testing. Most expanded thyroid clonotypes (frequency above 0.001) were also found in blood, which suggests that blood repertoires may mirror thyroid immune responses. In validation, progression to ophthalmopathy was predicted by the model with 70% to 71% sensitivity and 72.22% specificity, a median of about 6 months before onset. Sample size was not statistically predetermined, and blinding of investigators to group allocation was not performed.

The sequence was obtained from a woman aged 25 to 39 with Graves' hyperthyroidism. The chain couples TRBV7-2 to TRBJ2-2; TRBD2 agrees with 14 junctional bases. Sequences were obtained from blood. The DNA sequence is as follows: TGTGCCAGCAGCTTGGGGGGACTAGCGGGAGTGCCGCGGGGCACCGGGGAGCTGTTTTTT. Translation gives CASSLGGLAGVPRGTGELFF.